This TCR beta chain was found in a study of CD8+ T cells in alopecia areata. Sequencing used cDNA as its template, made by extracting RNA and reverse transcribing it. Some clones are missing from TCRdb's copy, which holds only in-frame ones; the method was immunoSEQ multiplex PCR. The sample consists of about 210,000 clones, around 65% of them appearing once. The treatment here: oral pan-JAK inhibitor, 5-10 mg twice daily. The CDR3 loop spans 16 amino acids. The germline gives CDR1 SGHTA, CDR2 FQGNSA. J gave up 1 base and V 6 bases, and 10 bases lay outside the gene matches. The origin of this receptor is a human donor with alopecia areata. The sample consisted of CD4+ T cells sorted from blood, taken at week 4, from a patient treated with tofacitinib. The chain employs TRBV7-2 and TRBJ2-3; 7 bases fit TRBD1. CDR3 region: CASRKSRDRGTDTQYF. CDR3 sequence (DNA): TGTGCCAGCAGAAAAAGCCGGGACAGAGGCACAGATACGCAGTATTTT.